The T cell receptor beta chain described here comes from a study of T cells after posttransplantation cyclophosphamide. Whole-study results and caveats: Tissue-infiltrating T cells from skin or gut overlapped little with blood T cells. Later blood repertoires were often dominated by clones from the donor CD8+ memory compartment. Recipient CMV seropositivity and CMV reactivation strongly tracked TRB clonality.

Clones were read by immunoSEQ multiplex PCR, and TCRdb kept only the in-frame ones, dropping some. Among about 52,000 clones listed, 90% to 95% were seen once. Germline loops: CDR1 SGDLS, CDR2 YYNGEE. After removal of 1 base from V and 2 bases from J, the junction contained 11 bases not matched to a gene. This CDR3 is 17 amino acids long. The related graft donor's blood sample was taken on the day of bone marrow donation. In regard to this clone: Antigen: not known.

This chain links TRBV9 with TRBJ2-5; TRBD2 agrees at 7 bases. The sample consisted of PBMCs. The TCR originated in a woman aged 25 to 39 in good health and a related stem cell transplant donor. CDR3 amino acids: CASSVRYGGGAQETQYF. The CDR3 coding sequence is TGTGCCAGCAGCGTACGATATGGCGGGGGAGCACAAGAGACCCAGTACTTC.